What follows is one T cell receptor beta chain and its context. This record belongs to a study of molecular identifiers for immune sequencing clone quantification. Trimming took 8 bases from V and 7 from J, leaving 21 bases between them. Germline CDR1 and CDR2: SGHVS and FNYEAQ. The CDR3 has 14 residues. One entry per CDR3 protein, called by TCRdb with MiXCR from the PCR reads. Of 100,000 or so distinct CDR3 sequences in the sample, under 40% were seen once. The chain carries TRBV7-6 and TRBJ2-7; either TRBD1 or TRBD2 may supply D (5 bases each). The clonotype comes from a human donor in good health. Some libraries in this study had Jurkat cell RNA spiked in. Sequencing was carried out using naive CD8+ T cells from blood, with Jurkat cell RNA spiked in. Subset: FACS-sorted CD8+CD4-CCR7+CD45RA+ naive T cells. The CDR3 DNA reads TGTGCCAGCGGAACCGGACTGTCGGCAGGGGAGCAGTACTTC. It encodes CASGTGLSAGEQYF.